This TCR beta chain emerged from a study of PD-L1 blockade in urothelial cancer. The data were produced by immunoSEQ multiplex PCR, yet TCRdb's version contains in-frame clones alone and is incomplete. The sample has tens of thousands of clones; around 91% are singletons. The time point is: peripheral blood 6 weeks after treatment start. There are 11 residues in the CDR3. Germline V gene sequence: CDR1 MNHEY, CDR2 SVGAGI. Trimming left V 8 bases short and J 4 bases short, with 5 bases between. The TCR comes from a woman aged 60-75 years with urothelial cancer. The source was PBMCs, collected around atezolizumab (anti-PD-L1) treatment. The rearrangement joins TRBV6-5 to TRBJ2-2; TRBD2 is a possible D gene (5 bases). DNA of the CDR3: TGTGCCAGCGGACTCACCGGGGAGCTGTTTTTT. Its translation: CASGLTGELFF.